This note documents a single TCR beta chain sequence. No cognate antigen has been identified for it. Within one base of it there is no much larger clone, and no base qualities were kept. In total, around 600 healthy bone marrow donors made up the cohort. At the time of sampling, every cohort member was nominally healthy, though immune exposures that went unrecorded were likely present. The donor tested CMV seronegative and was one of the 352 seronegative cohort members. Each donor provided a peripheral blood sample, and peripheral blood mononuclear cells were used for TCR beta sequencing. Genomic DNA extraction from the blood cell samples was performed with the Qiagen DNeasy Blood Extraction Kit. The library was prepared using the immunoSEQ multiplex PCR assay. The multiplex PCR relied on a mix of 60 forward primers for TCR Vbeta segments and 13 reverse primers for TCR Jbeta segments. A multiplex PCR assay on genomic DNA amplified the CDR3 region of rearranged TCR beta genes. On the Illumina HiSeq System, the amplified TCR beta libraries were sequenced as 87-base-pair reads. The authors' analysis ran thus. A later analysis counted 75 million to 100 million unique TCR beta chains across the 550 to 750 repertoires, and some 12 million of these chains were shared by at least two donors. A nearest-neighbor algorithm error-corrected the raw reads and collapsed the reads into unique sequences, merging closely related sequences to remove PCR and sequencing errors. To assign V, D and J gene segments, CDR3 sequences were aligned to IMGT reference sequences. For a sequence to be retained, a match of at least six nucleotides was required to both a V gene segment and a J gene segment. A rearrangement was called productive if the CDR3 had no stop codons and remained in frame with V and J, and every other rearrangement was called non-productive. Following IMGT convention, CDR3 was defined as the stretch from the second conserved V-encoded cysteine up to the conserved J-encoded phenylalanine. In an earlier analysis of just under 600 of the donors, sequences lacking an unambiguous match to a single V gene segment were excluded. In an earlier analysis of a few hundred of the donors, V segments were called functional above 56.7% productive rearrangements and were called segregating when the between-donor standard deviation exceeded 5%. A statistical classification framework was developed to diagnose cytomegalovirus status using the catalog of TCR beta chain sequences. In a later analysis, TCR nucleotide sequences were compared against IMGT/GENE-DB human TR gene sequences so that V and J genes could be assigned. The TCRdist pipeline was used in a later analysis to assign CDR3 sequences and most-parsimonious VDJ recombination scenarios. In a later analysis, each TCR beta chain was defined by its CDR3 amino acid sequence together with its V-gene family, and reads lacking a unique V-gene family were excluded. A later analysis removed 592 highly shared, low-generation-probability nucleotide sequences to deal with suspected cross-contamination and a sequencing artifact. In a later analysis, a clonal expansion index was calculated for each public chain from normalized within-repertoire ranks of inferred template counts. A later analysis computed generation probabilities with a VDJ recombination model fitted to out-of-frame rearrangements, and checked the results against IGoR. A later analysis scored TCR-TCR, TCR-HLA and TCR-CMV co-occurrence with hypergeometric tests, applying a repertoire-size bias correction to TCR pairs. To estimate false discovery rates, a later analysis permuted the HLA or CMV assignments 20 times. In a later analysis, co-occurring TCRs were grouped using DBSCAN, with TCRdist sequence similarity added in when clustering inside HLA-allele-positive subsets. Repertoires with fewer than 30,000 or more than 120,000 public chains were left out of co-occurrence clustering, as were about five repertoires with anomalous nucleotide sharing. In its TCRdb copy, this immuneACCESS table keeps in-frame sequences only and misses some clones. Where compared with another copy, unresolved V genes explain less than half of these, and the others have no known cause. V, J and clone size were drawn from that table, and D and trimming were deduced from the DNA. This sample lists some 150,000 clones; 60% to 80% were detected once. The top ten clonotypes cover about 1.8% of the sample.

This sample is part of a study of cytomegalovirus exposure and HLA in healthy donors (dated by TCRdb to between 2016 and 2019). A note on the overall study: An earlier analysis of about 560 of the donors reported 250 to 300 Gb of sequence data and roughly 120 million unique TCR beta sequences obtained from roughly 180 million T cells. Roughly 300 gigabases of sequencing data and 80 million or so unique TCR sequences were included in an early release covering several hundred HLA-typed donors. The genetic ancestry cluster associated with self-reported Caucasian donors included about 84% of the 398 genotyped donors. The aim of the study was to test whether cataloging public T cell receptors could identify signatures of past pathogen exposure. The study profiled the T cell repertoires of under 850 subjects by immunosequencing and related them to cytomegalovirus serostatus. Along with the approximately 700-subject first cohort, a separate validation cohort of over 90 different subjects was used. To predict cytomegalovirus infection status, the study brought together high-throughput TCR immunosequencing, statistical association of individual TCRs with disease status, and machine learning. In a later analysis, previously published TCR beta repertoires from 550 to 700 donors were re-analyzed and high-resolution HLA genotyping was added so that TCR occurrence patterns could be studied. In the later analysis, no new phenotypic data were used to find candidate immune exposures; instead, reliance was placed on TCR beta sequences and their occurrence across donors. In an earlier analysis of 500 to 650 of the donors, high-throughput TCR beta sequencing was used to judge whether each TCR beta V gene segment behaved as functional or pseudogenic. Donor age, sex, ethnicity and CMV serostatus were collected together with the repertoire data. A later genetic analysis took genome-wide SNP genotypes for 398 of the 666 donors and used that subset as a discovery cohort. Every discovery cohort repertoire had been produced on one sequencing platform. HLA typing included class I and class II loci at four-digit resolution. The number of donors typed differed by locus, with about 620-630 for A, B, C, DRB1 and DQB1, around 520 for DQA1, over 600 for DPA1, and around 430 for DPB1. A handful of DR-DQ haplotypes were handled as single units for association and clustering because linkage in the cohort was strong. Among 300 to 450 genotyped donors of the cohort, an average of approximately 230,000 unique TCR beta nucleotide sequences were sequenced per donor, around 18% of them non-productive.

What the work shows at the level of the full study, not this receptor alone: Cytomegalovirus status was reported to be diagnosed by the classifier with high specificity and sensitivity in both the original and validation cohorts. In a later analysis, TCR association rates were found to vary across HLA loci, with the most associated TCRs seen for DRB1 alleles and the fewest for HLA-C alleles. Because HLA typing was unavailable for some donors at each locus, only the typed subset was used in association tests. Strong co-occurrence of HLA alleles, especially DR and DQ, made assigning TCR associations to individual alleles difficult. Correlated functional status among segregating V segments might be attributable to linkage disequilibrium, but an unknown experimental factor could not be ruled out. A further reported finding was that TCR beta sequences accurately predicted the HLA-A and HLA-B alleles for most subjects in the first cohort. While some public TCRs were present in many individuals, most TCR sequences turned up only very rarely across donors. V-gene and J-gene trimming of TCR beta chains was associated with a missense DCLRE1C variant in a later genetic analysis, and the association was replicated in an independent cohort. Because counts were too low, seventeen rarely observed V segments, including chromosome 9 orphons, were excluded from the earlier analysis of roughly 580 of the donors. Some IMGT-functional V segments, including TRBV6-2 and TRBV6-3, could not be told apart with the 87-base-pair reads, so those segments were excluded. Only TCR beta chains were sequenced in this cohort, and the absence of alpha or paired-chain data limited detectable features. A total of around 150 TCR beta chains were listed by the study as associated with cytomegalovirus. Roughly uniform sequencing depth across donors was assumed in presence/absence analyses, although this assumption may not hold. In vitro tests confirmed that three of the cytomegalovirus-associated TCR beta chains recognize cytomegalovirus antigens. At a false discovery rate of 0.05, a later analysis linked 16,000 or so TCR beta sequences to specific HLA alleles. The authors suggested that the approach could potentially be generalized to other disease states and immunological phenotypes. According to a later analysis, most CMV-associated TCR beta chains appeared to be HLA-restricted, and the HLA associations seemed to be driven largely by CMV exposure. CMV serostatus was the only immune exposure information available for the cohort. In a later analysis, HLA-associated TCR beta chains showed more clonal expansion and lower generation probabilities than non-associated chains that were equally common. In an earlier analysis of under 600 of the donors, most TCR beta V segments were observed in productive rearrangements about 87% or about 30% of the time, broadly matching IMGT annotations. A group of highly shared sequence variants was considered likely to be a technical artifact of the sequencing pipeline. A later analysis reported that several top co-occurrence clusters appeared linked to parvovirus B19, influenza, CMV and Epstein-Barr virus. Compared with the roughly 720-donor mean, donors in an Asian-associated ancestry cluster had fewer N-insertions in productive TCRs, according to a later genetic analysis.

V gives up 5 bases and J gives up 1 base, and the segment between their germline ends measures 14 bases. Per the germline V gene (reference sequence), SGHAT is the CDR1 and FQDESV is the CDR2. The CDR3, from cysteine to phenylalanine, totals 15 residues. Here the CDR3 DNA is all that survives: 45 bases in frame from base 1. The sequence was obtained from a woman in her twenties or thirties in good health and CMV-seronegative. The chain is encoded by TRBV11-1 joined to TRBJ1-1; no D gene is confidently identified. Sequencing was performed on PBMCs. The CDR3 loop reads CASSRWSATNTEAFF. The sequence in DNA is TGTGCCAGCAGCCGATGGTCAGCGACGAACACTGAAGCTTTCTTT.